A single sample gave rise to the 32 T cell receptor beta chains below, sequenced in a study of OX40 agonist ivuxolimab in advanced cancers. The assay was immunoSEQ multiplex PCR, and TCRdb's table has in-frame clones only and misses some. The sample consists of tens of thousands of clones, about 90% of them appearing once. This specimen was CD4+ or CD8+ T cells sorted from blood, taken in a trial of the OX40 agonist ivuxolimab. The source of these receptors is an adult with an advanced solid tumor such as melanoma, head and neck, liver or kidney cancer.

The chain recombines TRBV6-4 with TRBJ2-3; the D gene is possibly TRBD2 (7 bases). The germline V and J ends were trimmed by 4 bases and 0 bases, with 11 bases remaining between them. CDR3 length: 15 residues. Germline V gives CDR1 MRHNA, CDR2 SNTAGT. CDR3 in DNA: TGTGCCAGCAGTGGAACGGGGGGCAGCACAGATACGCAGTATTTT. Translating gives CASSGTGGSTDTQYF.

To note about this clone: In the same sample, other DNA sequences code for this CDR3. The gene calls are TRBV7-3 and TRBJ2-2; possible D gene TRBD2, 5 bases. V was clipped by 2 bases and J by 1 base, with 14 bases between them. Germline assignment: CDR1 SGHTA and CDR2 FQGTGA. There are 17 residues in the CDR3. CDR3 region: CASSLALSGMNTGELFF. CDR3 nucleotides: TGTGCCAGCAGCTTAGCCCTTTCCGGGATGAACACCGGGGAGCTGTTTTTT.

The chain has TRBV7-9 and TRBJ2-7; 7 nucleotides line up with TRBD1. Germline loops: CDR1 SEHNR, CDR2 FQNEAQ (reference sequence). Unmatched junction bases numbered 11, after V lost 4 bases and J lost 2 bases. This CDR3 comprises 16 residues. The DNA of the CDR3 is TGTGCCAGCAGCTCGCGGAACTGGGACAGAGCCTACGAGCAGTACTTC. This gives the protein CASSSRNWDRAYEQYF.

The chain uses TRBV2 and TRBJ2-2; the match to TRBD2 covers 8 bases. The germline gives CDR1 SNHLY, CDR2 FYNNEI. The length of the CDR3 is 15 residues. Trimming removed 7 bases from V and 6 bases from J; junction bases left unmatched: 10. The CDR3 loop reads CASIGSGGPPGELFF. The CDR3 DNA reads TGTGCCAGCATAGGCAGCGGGGGCCCCCCCGGGGAGCTGTTTTTT.

The rearrangement links TRBV4-3 to TRBJ2-2; D unclear. The germline V gene encodes CDR1 LGHNA and CDR2 YSLEER. CDR3 length equals 15 residues. V lost 0 bases and J lost 0, with 5 bases in between. This CDR3 reads CASSQDPANTGELFF. DNA for the CDR3: TGCGCCAGCAGCCAAGATCCGGCGAACACCGGGGAGCTGTTTTTT.

The chain employs TRBV27 and TRBJ2-7; D not certain. The CDR3 contains 13 residues. The V end was cut by 3 bases, the J end by 2 bases, with 8 bases between. Germline V lookup: CDR1 MNHEY, CDR2 SMNVEV (reference sequence). CDR3: CASSFGSTYEQYF. CDR3 DNA: TGTGCCAGCAGTTTCGGCAGCACCTACGAGCAGTACTTC.

The rearrangement uses TRBV27 and TRBJ1-5, with D perhaps matching TRBD1 (5 bases). CDR3 length: 15 residues. Trimming shortened V by 2 bases and J by 0 bases, and 8 bases separated the two germline ends. From germline, CDR1 is MNHEY and CDR2 SMNVEV (reference sequence). In DNA, the CDR3 is TGTGCCAGCAGTTTAGACAGTAATAGCAATCAGCCCCAGCATTTT. It yields the protein CASSLDSNSNQPQHF.

CDR3 region: CASSGSYNEQFF. The CDR3 DNA reads as TGTGCCAGCAGCGGCTCGTACAATGAGCAGTTCTTC. This chain uses TRBV5-4 with TRBJ2-1, with unresolved D. This CDR3 comprises 12 residues. Per the germline V gene, CDR1 is SGHNT and CDR2 is YYREEE (reference sequence). Trimming pared 4 bases from V and 4 bases from J, leaving 6 bases between.

J is TRBJ2-1 and V is TRBV27; D may be TRBD2 (6 bases). Germline V lookup: CDR1 MNHEY, CDR2 SMNVEV (reference sequence). The CDR3 sequence is 11 residues long. Trimming stripped 8 bases from V and 10 bases from J, with 12 bases between. The CDR3 region is CASATGVEQFF. CDR3 in DNA: TGTGCCAGCGCGACGGGAGTGGAGCAGTTCTTC.

This chain uses TRBV18 with TRBJ2-7; D is perhaps TRBD1 (6 bases). V was shortened by 3 bases and J by 7 bases, with 19 bases between the two germline ends. Germline V CDR1 and CDR2: KGHSH, LQKENI. The CDR3 contains 15 residues. The CDR3 is CASSPFGGDQGEQYF. The CDR3 coding sequence is TGTGCCAGCTCACCGTTCGGAGGAGACCAGGGGGAGCAGTACTTC.

V gene TRBV19 combines with J gene TRBJ1-1, with D unclear. The length of the CDR3 is 13 residues. V lost 1 base and J lost 0, with 3 bases in between. Germline loops: CDR1 LNHDA, CDR2 SQIVND (reference sequence). The CDR3 coding sequence is TGTGCCAGTAGTATAGCGGTGAACACTGAAGCTTTCTTT. Translating gives CASSIAVNTEAFF.

The chain carries TRBV11-2 and TRBJ2-1; 8 nucleotides match TRBD2. Germline lookup yields CDR1 SGHAT and CDR2 FQNNGV. The V gene end was trimmed by 5 bases and the J gene end by 6 bases; junction bases not matched to a gene: 3. The CDR3 spans 13 residues. The CDR3, as DNA: TGTGCCAGCAGCCCGAGCGGGGGCAATGAGCAGTTCTTC. This translates into CASSPSGGNEQFF.

The chain employs TRBV7-9 and TRBJ2-3; 9 bases align to TRBD2. Trimming took 4 bases from V and 3 from J; bases not matched to a gene: 8. This CDR3 has 16 amino acids. Germline V gene data show CDR1 as SEHNR and CDR2 as FQNEAQ (reference sequence). The CDR3 DNA reads TGTGCCAGCAGCTCCGAAGCGGGGGGCCCGACAGATACGCAGTATTTT. Translating gives CASSSEAGGPTDTQYF.

This chain's CDR3 is CASSAGDRFNEKLFF. The CDR3 region has the DNA TGTGCCTCATCAGCGGGGGACAGATTTAATGAAAAACTGTTTTTT. The V and J genes are TRBV9 and TRBJ1-4, with 7 positions matching TRBD1. V shed 10 bases and J 4 bases; nucleotides not matched to a gene: 13. The CDR3 spans 15 residues. From germline, CDR1 is SGDLS and CDR2 YYNGEE.

V gene TRBV10-3 combines with J gene TRBJ2-3; 9 bases are a match to TRBD2. With V trimmed by 6 bases and J by 5 bases, 12 bases remained unmatched. The CDR3 covers 16 residues. Germline-derived CDR1 and CDR2 are ENHRY and SYGVKD. CDR3 residues: CAIRPLAGHAIDTQYF. The CDR3 DNA sequence: TGTGCCATCAGACCACTAGCGGGCCATGCGATAGATACGCAGTATTTT.

The V gene is TRBV7-9, the J gene TRBJ2-7; TRBD1 matches at 9 bases. Germline V CDR1 and CDR2: SEHNR, FQNEAQ (reference sequence). The CDR3 is made up of 15 amino acids. V trimming: 5 bases; J trimming: 1 base; junction bases outside the gene matches: 6. The CDR3 here is CASSKTGTGSYEQYF. CDR3 sequence (DNA): TGTGCCAGCAGCAAAACCGGGACAGGGTCCTACGAGCAGTACTTC.

V is TRBV7-6 and J is TRBJ2-1, with 9 bases lining up with TRBD1. Germline CDR1 reads SGHVS; CDR2 reads FNYEAQ. This CDR3 spans 15 amino acids. J was trimmed by 8 bases and V by 2 bases; bases with no gene match: 7. CDR3 sequence reads: CASSLLDRGVDEQFF. The CDR3 DNA follows: TGTGCCAGCAGCTTACTGGACAGGGGTGTGGATGAGCAGTTCTTC.

This clone was found once. This sequence joins TRBV6-5 and TRBJ1-2, with D possibly being TRBD1 (5 bases). The V end lost 5 bases, the J end lost 4 bases, and 17 bases lay between the germline ends. Germline V lookup: CDR1 MNHEY, CDR2 SVGAGI. The CDR3 is 15 amino acids. The CDR3 region has the DNA TGTGCCAGCAGTCCAGGGATTGAGGGAGGCTATGGCTACACCTTC. Its protein is CASSPGIEGGYGYTF.

The CDR3 coding sequence is TGTGCCAGCAGACTTCAATCGGACAGGGCCCACGAGCAGTACTTC. Translated: CASRLQSDRAHEQYF. This sequence joins TRBV6-6 and TRBJ2-7, with 8 bases identical to TRBD1. Germline V gene lookup returns CDR1 MNHNY and CDR2 SVGAGI (reference sequence). There are 15 residues in the CDR3. The V and J ends lost 6 bases and 5 bases, in that order; junction bases with no gene match: 12.

CDR3 DNA sequence: TGTGCCTGGAGTCCAGGGAAGGGTTCACCCCTCCACTTT. It yields the protein CAWSPGKGSPLHF. This sequence joins TRBV30 and TRBJ1-6; D might be TRBD1 (5 bases). Trimming left V 2 bases short and J 9 bases short, with 11 bases between. Germline CDR1 GTSNPN, CDR2 SVGIG (reference sequence). The CDR3 length is 13 residues.

Comment on this clone: Within the sample, other DNA sequences also encode this same CDR3. The V and J genes are TRBV5-4 and TRBJ1-1; 10 positions agree with TRBD1. Germline assignment: CDR1 SGHNT and CDR2 YYREEE (reference sequence). With V trimmed by 4 bases and J by 4 bases, 4 bases remained unmatched. This CDR3 comprises 14 residues. The CDR3 region is CASSPGQGFTEAFF. In nucleotides, the CDR3 is TGTGCCAGCAGCCCGGGACAGGGGTTCACTGAAGCTTTCTTT. The full variable domain, rest sourced from reference TRBV5-4 and TRBJ1-1, is ETGVTQSPTHLIKTRGQQVTLRCSSQSGHNTVSWYQQALGQGPQFIFQYYREEENGRGNFPPRFSGLQFPNYSSELNVNALELDDSALYLCASSPGQGFTEAFFGQGTRLTVV.

The rearrangement joins TRBV29-1 to TRBJ1-2; D perhaps matches TRBD1 (6 bases). Trimming left V 5 bases short and J 3 bases short, with 13 bases between. Looked up from germline, CDR1 is SQVTM and CDR2 is ANQGSEA. The CDR3 covers 13 residues. CDR3 amino acids: CSVKGVLDYGYTF. DNA for the CDR3: TGCAGCGTTAAGGGGGTCTTGGACTATGGCTACACCTTC.

The CDR3: CASSIQGEGQPQHF. CDR3 DNA: TGTGCCAGCAGCATACAGGGGGAGGGTCAGCCCCAGCATTTT. The chain has TRBV9 and TRBJ1-5; 8 bases are a match to TRBD1. The CDR3 is made up of 14 amino acids. Trimming at V came to 4 bases and at J to 6 bases, leaving 6 bases not matched to a gene. CDR1 and CDR2 (germline): SGDLS, YYNGEE.

This chain connects TRBV9 to TRBJ1-5; D call uncertain. The CDR3 loop spans 14 amino acids. In germline, CDR1 is SGDLS, CDR2 YYNGEE. Trimming took 0 bases from V and 7 from J, leaving 11 bases between them. CDR3 nucleotide sequence: TGTGCCAGCAGCGTAGATGAGGTTTACCAGCCCCAGCATTTT. Amino acids: CASSVDEVYQPQHF.

This chain joins TRBV19 and TRBJ1-1; a possible D gene is TRBD1 (5 bases). This CDR3 region has 13 residues. Germline V CDR1 and CDR2: LNHDA, SQIVND (reference sequence). The V end was cut by 3 bases, the J end by 5 bases, with 10 bases between. The CDR3 spells CASSIQGKTEAFF. CDR3 coding DNA: TGTGCCAGTAGTATCCAGGGTAAGACTGAAGCTTTCTTT. Together with reference TRBV19 and TRBJ1-1, the CDR3 gives the full variable domain: DGGITQSPKYLFRKEGQNVTLSCEQNLNHDAMYWYRQDPGQGLRLIYYSQIVNDFQKGDIAEGYSVSREKKESFPLTVTSAQKNPTAFYLCASSIQGKTEAFFGQGTRLTVV.

V is TRBV29-1 and J is TRBJ2-7; 12 bases agree with TRBD1. Germline V gives CDR1 SQVTM, CDR2 ANQGSEA. The CDR3 spans 13 residues. With V trimmed by 6 bases and J by 5 bases, 5 bases remained unmatched. In DNA form, the CDR3 reads TGCAGCGTCGCCGGGACAGGGGGCCACGAGCAGTACTTC. This translates into CSVAGTGGHEQYF.

In this sample, this clone turned up once. J is TRBJ2-7 and V is TRBV5-5, with TRBD2 matching over 13 bases. CDR1 and CDR2 (germline): SGHKS, YYEKEE (reference sequence). V dropped 0 bases and J dropped 4; count of bases not matched to a gene: 1. This CDR3 comprises 15 residues. The CDR3 loop is CASSLGTSGGYEQYF. DNA for the CDR3: TGTGCCAGCAGCTTGGGGACTAGCGGGGGATACGAGCAGTACTTC.

A few counts support this clone. The DNA of the CDR3 is TGTGCCAGCAGCTCCTCGGGGGGCGGCGACGAGCAGTACTTC. As protein: CASSSSGGGDEQYF. The chain recombines TRBV5-4 with TRBJ2-7; D may be TRBD2 (7 bases). The V end lost 3 bases, the J end lost 5 bases, and 15 bases lay between the germline ends. The CDR3 has 14 amino acids. Germline assignment: CDR1 SGHNT and CDR2 YYREEE (reference sequence). Full variable domain (missing parts from reference TRBV5-4 and TRBJ2-7): ETGVTQSPTHLIKTRGQQVTLRCSSQSGHNTVSWYQQALGQGPQFIFQYYREEENGRGNFPPRFSGLQFPNYSSELNVNALELDDSALYLCASSSSGGGDEQYFGPGTRLTVT.

J is TRBJ2-7 and V is TRBV28; D ambiguous. Trimming removed 4 bases at V and 2 bases at J, with 12 bases between. Germline V gene data show CDR1 as MDHEN and CDR2 as SYDVKM. The CDR3 extends over 14 amino acids. CDR3 loop: CASSSPTPPYEQYF. The CDR3 nucleotides read TGTGCCAGCAGTTCCCCGACCCCTCCCTACGAGCAGTACTTC.

The chain combines TRBV7-9 with TRBJ1-4; the D gene is possibly TRBD1 (6 bases). The germline V gene has CDR1 SEHNR and CDR2 FQNEAQ (reference sequence). Trimming removed 2 bases at V and 8 bases at J, with 12 bases between. The CDR3 sequence is 14 residues long. DNA for the CDR3: TGTGCCAGCAGCTTATCAGGGGCGGAGGAAAAACTGTTTTTT. It is translated as CASSLSGAEEKLFF.

The genes are TRBV27 and TRBJ2-7; D remains unclear. CDR3 length: 13 amino acids. Trimming removed 1 base from V and 3 bases from J, with 7 bases in between. CDR1 and CDR2 from the germline V gene are MNHEY and SMNVEV (reference sequence). The DNA of the CDR3 is TGTGCCAGCAGTTTATTGACCGACTACGAGCAGTACTTC. Protein sequence: CASSLLTDYEQYF.

The chain is built from TRBV6-5 and TRBJ1-5; D possibly corresponds to TRBD1 (5 bases). Trimming removed 0 bases from V and 5 bases from J, with 14 bases in between. This CDR3 contains 16 residues. In germline, CDR1 is MNHEY, CDR2 SVGAGI. CDR3 nucleotides: TGTGCCAGCAGTTACTCGGCGCAGGGAGGGGATCAGCCCCAGCATTTT. Translation gives CASSYSAQGGDQPQHF.